Below, 28 T cell receptor beta chains from the same sample are listed, as sequenced in a study of blood T cells in healthy people across ages. Primed by a sample-barcoded 5' primer and a J-beta primer mix, a second PCR proceeded for about 7 to 11 cycles. TCRdb processed the 5' RACE reads anew with MiXCR; each CDR3 protein has one entry. The table records hundreds of thousands of distinct CDR3 sequences, roughly 20% of them present only once. Specimen: blood. The receptors come from a man aged 65 to 79 in good health.

This clonotype appeared a few times. The junction differs from germline at one of its ends, possibly a read error. The chain has TRBV10-3 and TRBJ2-3; D remains unclear. CDR3 length equals 13 residues. CDR1 ENHRY and CDR2 SYGVKD come from the germline V gene. The CDR3, as DNA: TGTGCCATCACCCCATCGACCACAGATACGCAGTGTTTT. It encodes CAITPSTTDTQCF.

The V call is TRBV12-3 or TRBV12-4, the J call TRBJ2-3, with 10 bases aligning to TRBD1. The CDR3 is made up of 16 amino acids. The ends lost 8 bases at V and 5 bases at J; junction bases unmatched: 13. Here the CDR3 DNA reads TGTGCCAGCGGCCGCAGGACAGGGGGTAGCGGAGATACGCAGTATTTT. Its protein is CASGRRTGGSGDTQYF.

This clonotype was observed a few times. The V gene is TRBV29-1, the J gene TRBJ2-7, with D perhaps matching TRBD2 (5 bases). The length of the CDR3 is 11 residues. Deletions cut 3 bases from V and 12 bases from J, with 15 bases between. Looked up from germline, CDR1 is SQVTM and CDR2 is ANQGSEA. The DNA for the CDR3 is TGCAGCGTTGATATCGGGGTGGGGTTGTACTTC. As protein: CSVDIGVGLYF.

CDR3 DNA sequence: TGTGCCAGCCGGGACACCTATCAGCCCCAGCATTTT. As protein: CASRDTYQPQHF. The rearrangement links TRBV19 to TRBJ1-5; D possibly corresponds to TRBD1 (6 bases). V was cut by 9 bases and J by 5 bases, with 11 bases left in between. Germline CDR1 LNHDA, CDR2 SQIVND (reference sequence). This CDR3 contains 12 residues.

The chain has TRBV24-1 and TRBJ2-1, with 11 nucleotides matching TRBD2. This CDR3 is 14 amino acids long. CDR1 and CDR2 (germline): KGHDR, SFDVKD. The V gene end was trimmed by 5 bases and the J gene end by 9 bases; junction bases not matched to a gene: 5. The CDR3 reads CATSGLAGRSEQFF. The CDR3 DNA reads as TGTGCCACCAGTGGACTAGCGGGGAGGTCTGAGCAGTTCTTC.

The V call is TRBV5-1, the J call TRBJ2-5; D is unresolved. The CDR3 runs to 12 residues. In germline, CDR1 is SGHRS, CDR2 YFSETQ. The V end was cut by 0 bases, the J end by 7 bases, with 7 bases between. CDR3 in DNA: TGCGCCAGCAGCTTGGTTGGAGCGACCCAGTACTTC. It encodes CASSLVGATQYF.

This chain links TRBV29-1 with TRBJ2-1; D gene ambiguous. V gave up 0 bases and J gave up 8 bases, with 8 bases separating them. The CDR3 is 12 amino acids. Looked up from germline, CDR1 is SQVTM and CDR2 is ANQGSEA. In DNA form, the CDR3 reads TGCAGCGTTGAAGATCTGGTAGATGAGCAGTTCTTC. This codes for CSVEDLVDEQFF.

V gene TRBV20-1 combines with J gene TRBJ1-2, with D maybe TRBD1 (5 bases). CDR1 is DFQATT and CDR2 is SNEGSKA in the germline V gene (reference sequence). Deletions cut 4 bases from V and 4 bases from J, with 13 bases between. This CDR3 is built from 13 residues. The CDR3: CSATLRDFYGYTF. As DNA, the CDR3 is TGCAGTGCTACCCTAAGGGACTTCTATGGCTACACCTTC.

This clonotype was picked up a small number of times. The chain links TRBV20-1 to TRBJ2-7; 8 bases match TRBD2. J lost 2 bases, V lost 2 bases, and 5 bases had no gene match. Germline CDR1 is DFQATT and CDR2 is SNEGSKA (reference sequence). This CDR3 has 14 amino acids. CDR3 in amino acids: CSARTREGAYEQYF. DNA of the CDR3: TGCAGTGCTAGAACCCGGGAGGGTGCCTACGAGCAGTACTTC.

This clonotype was recorded a few times. This chain links TRBV20-1 with TRBJ2-4, with 8 bases matching TRBD1. The CDR3 sequence is 14 residues long. The germline V gene encodes CDR1 DFQATT and CDR2 SNEGSKA (reference sequence). The ends lost 5 bases at V and 6 bases at J; junction bases unmatched: 9. CDR3 nucleotides: TGCAGTGCTGTACACAGGGGGTGGGGAAACATTCAGTACTTC. Encoded protein: CSAVHRGWGNIQYF.

This clonotype was recorded a few times. The chain uses TRBV20-1 and TRBJ2-4; D tentatively reads TRBD1 or TRBD2 (6 bases each). The germline V gene encodes CDR1 DFQATT and CDR2 SNEGSKA (reference sequence). Trimming left V 3 bases short and J 5 bases short, with 11 bases between. This CDR3 comprises 13 residues. The CDR3 loop is CSAREGVENIQYF. CDR3 sequence (DNA): TGCAGTGCTAGGGAGGGGGTCGAAAACATTCAGTACTTC.

This clonotype was found a few times. The chain has TRBV20-1 and TRBJ1-5; TRBD1 matches at 7 bases. Germline lookup yields CDR1 DFQATT and CDR2 SNEGSKA (reference sequence). The CDR3 runs 15 residues. J lost 0 bases, V lost 4 bases, and 6 bases had no gene match. The CDR3: CSATGQSYSNQPQHF. In DNA form, the CDR3 reads TGCAGTGCTACGGGACAGTCTTATAGCAATCAGCCCCAGCATTTT.

The chain links TRBV5-1 to TRBJ2-7, with D tentatively TRBD1 (6 bases). Trimming pared 1 base from V and 1 base from J, leaving 12 bases between. The CDR3 consists of 15 residues. Germline V gene data show CDR1 as SGHRS and CDR2 as YFSETQ. CDR3 sequence (DNA): TGCGCCAGCAGCTTGTCCCCAGGGGAATCCTACGAGCAGTACTTC. It yields the protein CASSLSPGESYEQYF. Full variable domain (outside the CDR3, taken from reference TRBV5-1 and TRBJ2-7): KAGVTQTPRYLIKTRGQQVTLSCSPISGHRSVSWYQQTPGQGLQFLFEYFSETQRNKGNFPGRFSGRQFSNSRSEMNVSTLELGDSALYLCASSLSPGESYEQYFGPGTRLTVT.

Only a few counts were recorded for this clonotype. The gene calls are TRBV9 and TRBJ2-1; 9 nucleotides agree with TRBD2. The CDR3 has 16 amino acids. The germline V gene encodes CDR1 SGDLS and CDR2 YYNGEE. V shed 4 bases, J shed 0 bases, and the junction held 5 bases outside the gene matches. CDR3 nucleotide sequence: TGTGCCAGCAGCCCTCCTAGCGGGACCTCCTACAATGAGCAGTTCTTC. This encodes CASSPPSGTSYNEQFF.

Note on this clonotype: The junction differs from germline at one of its ends, possibly a read error. This chain uses TRBV5-4 with TRBJ2-5; TRBD2 is a possible D gene (5 bases). In germline, CDR1 is SGHNT, CDR2 YYREEE (reference sequence). The CDR3 is 12 amino acids. The CDR3 DNA reads as TGTGTCAGCAGCTTGAGGGAAGAGACCCAGTACTTC. Translation gives CVSSLREETQYF.

This clonotype turned up a few times. The CDR3 protein is CASSNIAGETQYF. Here the CDR3 DNA reads TGTGCCAGCAGCAATATAGCCGGGGAGACCCAGTACTTC. The J gene is TRBJ2-5, the V gene TRBV12-3 or TRBV12-4; no reliable D call. The V gene lost 6 bases and the J gene lost 5 bases, with 13 bases spanning the gap. CDR3 length: 13 amino acids.

The rearrangement joins TRBV6-5 to TRBJ2-1, with D unresolved. Trimming cost V 0 bases and J 10 bases, with 10 bases left between them. Germline CDR1 is MNHEY and CDR2 is SVGAGI. The CDR3 loop spans 13 amino acids. For the CDR3, the DNA is TGTGCCAGCAGTTACTCGTTTGGGCTCGAGCAGTTCTTC. As protein: CASSYSFGLEQFF.

This clonotype was counted only a few times. The J gene is TRBJ2-3, the V gene TRBV11-2; TRBD2 agrees at 9 bases. Unmatched junction bases numbered 4, after V lost 1 base and J lost 2 bases. Per germline, CDR1 SGHAT and CDR2 FQNNGV. The CDR3 is 16 amino acids. In DNA, the CDR3 is TGTGCCAGCAGCTTAGGGGGACTAGCAACCACAGATACGCAGTATTTT. Protein sequence: CASSLGGLATTDTQYF.

This clonotype was counted between two and nine times. This chain links TRBV4-1 with TRBJ1-2; 11 bases are a match to TRBD1. Germline CDR1 MGHRA, CDR2 YSYEKL. CDR3 length equals 17 residues. V lost 0 bases, J lost 6 bases, and 9 bases stayed unmatched. The CDR3 DNA reads TGCGCCAGCAGCCAAGATATCGGGACAGGGGGGAGGCATGGCTACACCTTC. It yields the protein CASSQDIGTGGRHGYTF.

V usage is TRBV7-9 and J usage is TRBJ2-5; TRBD2 agrees at 14 bases. The CDR3 has 18 residues. In germline, CDR1 is SEHNR, CDR2 FQNEAQ (reference sequence). Trimming took 5 bases from V and 5 from J; bases not matched to a gene: 13. This chain's CDR3 is CASSPPQGLAGDWETQYF. The DNA for the CDR3 is TGTGCCAGCAGCCCCCCCCAGGGACTAGCGGGGGATTGGGAGACCCAGTACTTC.

This chain joins TRBV6-1 and TRBJ2-1, with 10 bases aligning to TRBD1. The DNA end lines up better with TRBJ2-5; the J call may be wrong. The germline V gene encodes CDR1 MNHNS and CDR2 SASEGT. CDR3 length equals 15 residues. The CDR3 nucleotides are TGTGCCAGCAGTAAGCCCGACAGGGGGCTGGGGACCCAGTACTTC. Translated: CASSKPDRGLGTQYF.

In this sample, this clonotype turned up a few times. CDR3 protein: CASSHLTGASNYGYTF. The CDR3 region has the DNA TGTGCCAGCAGCCACTTGACAGGGGCCTCTAACTATGGCTACACCTTC. V is TRBV3-1 and J is TRBJ1-2, with 8 bases fitting TRBD1. V shed 3 bases, J shed 0 bases, and the junction held 6 bases outside the gene matches. CDR1 is LGHDT, CDR2 YNNKEL, per germline (reference sequence). The CDR3 covers 16 residues.

The genes are TRBV28 and TRBJ1-1; 8 positions agree with TRBD1. J lost 4 bases, V lost 3 bases, and 13 bases had no gene match. This CDR3 region has 17 residues. CDR1 and CDR2 from the germline V gene are MDHEN and SYDVKM. The CDR3 DNA sequence: TGTGCCAGCAGTTTCCCCATTCTTACAGGGGGGGCCACTGAAGCTTTCTTT. As protein: CASSFPILTGGATEAFF.

This chain's CDR3 is CSASSRGGFQPQHF. The DNA for the CDR3 is TGCAGTGCTAGTTCCCGGGGGGGCTTTCAGCCCCAGCATTTT. The chain employs TRBV20-1 and TRBJ1-5; a weak D match, TRBD1 (6 bases). Germline loops: CDR1 DFQATT, CDR2 SNEGSKA (reference sequence). The CDR3 length is 14 residues. The ends were cut back, 3 bases at V and 6 bases at J, with 15 bases in the middle.

The rearrangement links TRBV29-1 to TRBJ1-2; the D gene is possibly TRBD1 (5 bases). Germline CDR1 and CDR2: SQVTM and ANQGSEA. The CDR3 is made up of 11 amino acids. The CDR3 bases are TGCAGTCTCTCCGAGGGGCATGGCTACACCTTC. Translated, it gives CSLSEGHGYTF.

This clonotype was counted between two and nine times. This sequence joins TRBV20-1 and TRBJ1-1; D gene uncertain. Trimming cost V 6 bases and J 0 bases, with 11 bases left between them. This CDR3 comprises 13 residues. Per the germline V gene, CDR1 is DFQATT and CDR2 is SNEGSKA (reference sequence). The CDR3 nucleotides read TGCAGTGCAAGACACCCCCTGAACACTGAAGCTTTCTTT. Protein sequence: CSARHPLNTEAFF.

CDR3 amino acids: CASSFQGQGETQYF. CDR3 nucleotide sequence: TGCGCCAGCAGCTTCCAAGGACAGGGTGAGACCCAGTACTTC. This chain joins TRBV5-1 and TRBJ2-5, with 8 nucleotides matching TRBD1. The germline CDR1 and CDR2 sequences are SGHRS and YFSETQ. This CDR3 spans 14 amino acids. V shed 2 bases, J shed 5 bases, and the junction held 5 bases outside the gene matches.

V is TRBV7-2 and J is TRBJ2-3; D may match TRBD1 or TRBD2 (6 bases each). With 5 bases removed from V and 4 bases from J, the gap between germline ends came to 19 bases. Germline CDR1 is SGHTA and CDR2 is FQGNSA. The CDR3 consists of 16 residues. The CDR3 DNA follows: TGTGCCAGCAGCCTAGGGGGATCCGGGAGACCAGATACGCAGTATTTT. It codes for CASSLGGSGRPDTQYF.